The source of this T cell receptor (beta chain) is a study of T cells after yellow fever vaccination. Findings of the study overall: Once the booster was given, most primary-vaccination clones reappeared, at around 96% for CD4 and over 75% for CD8.

This clonotype showed up just a few times. Its antigen is as yet unknown. It was through 5'RACE template switching that TCR cDNA was made, with a universal primer site and UMIs added. TCRdb passed the 5' RACE reads through MiXCR, listing each CDR3 protein once. The table shows 100,000 to 150,000 distinct CDR3 sequences, with over 8% occurring only once. Deletions cut 0 bases from V and 10 bases from J, with 10 bases between. CDR3 size: 13 residues. The V gene's germline CDR1 is LGHNA and CDR2 YSLEER. The chain uses TRBV4-3 and TRBJ2-1; unclear D gene. The TCR sequence derives from a young man who received the YFV17D yellow fever vaccine. The sequenced sample was CD8+ T cells sorted from PBMCs, obtained on the day of the yellow fever booster vaccination. The CDR3 sequence is CASSQDYGREQFF. DNA for the CDR3: TGCGCCAGCAGCCAAGATTACGGGCGCGAGCAGTTCTTC.